Here is one T cell receptor (beta chain) with its context. What it recognizes is unknown. This entry is derived from a study of shared clonotypes between healthy human individuals. Notes on the study in general: The generation probabilities recorded for non-shared clonotypes fell below those of clonotypes shared by all four donors. The donor pool, a small one, limited the genetic and exposure-history diversity represented. The sampled material consisted only of blood, and tissue repertoires are likely to differ.

The CDR3 totals 13 residues. CDR1 is MDHEN, CDR2 SYDVKM, per germline. V was cut by 6 bases and J by 8 bases, with 14 bases left in between. This table comes from immunoSEQ multiplex PCR, and its TCRdb copy is limited to in-frame clones, with some not included. The table includes over a million clones, 95% to 99% detected once. The sequenced sample was naive CD4+ T cells sorted from blood. Indicated subset: CD45RA+ positively selected. The source of this sequence is a man aged 25-40 years in good health. The rearrangement links TRBV28 to TRBJ2-4; TRBD2 might be the D (6 bases). Here the CDR3 reads CASSPRGADIQYF. In nucleotides, the CDR3 is TGTGCCAGCAGCCCGCGGGGTGCGGACATTCAGTACTTC.